This TCR beta chain was sequenced for a study of T cell responses to AZD1222 COVID-19 vaccine. The table lists this clone with a count of one. The antigen remains undetermined. The CDR3 has 11 amino acids. Between the trimmed V and J ends, which lost 8 bases and 1 base, there was a span of 3 bases. The data were produced by immunoSEQ multiplex PCR, yet TCRdb's version contains in-frame clones alone and is incomplete. The sample has approximately 140,000 clones, 92% seen once; the top ten hold 4%. Second-dose intervals near 4 or 12 weeks were combined. Findings and caveats of the study: Spike-specific TCR breadth and depth were elevated following two AZD1222 doses. Among the donors, most were white British and more were female, and clonal diversity was possibly underestimated.

The sequence came from an adult who received the AZD1222 COVID-19 vaccine. This chain joins TRBV12-3 or TRBV12-4 and TRBJ1-3; D uncertain. The sequences come from peripheral blood, collected 28 days after the second AZD1222 dose. This chain's CDR3 is CASRSGNTIYF. The CDR3 DNA follows: TGTGCCAGCCGTTCTGGAAACACCATATATTTT.